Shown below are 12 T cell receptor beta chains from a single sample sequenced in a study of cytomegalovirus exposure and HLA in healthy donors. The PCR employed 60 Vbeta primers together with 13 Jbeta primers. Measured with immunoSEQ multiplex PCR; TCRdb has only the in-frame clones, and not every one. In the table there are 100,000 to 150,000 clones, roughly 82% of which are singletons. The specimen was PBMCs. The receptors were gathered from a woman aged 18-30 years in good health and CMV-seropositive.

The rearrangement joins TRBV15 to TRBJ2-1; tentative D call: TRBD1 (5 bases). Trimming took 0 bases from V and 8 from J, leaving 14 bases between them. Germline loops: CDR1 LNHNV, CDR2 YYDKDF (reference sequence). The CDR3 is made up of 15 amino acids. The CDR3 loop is CATSRDGQGVDEQFF. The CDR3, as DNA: TGTGCCACCAGCAGAGACGGGCAGGGCGTTGATGAGCAGTTCTTC.

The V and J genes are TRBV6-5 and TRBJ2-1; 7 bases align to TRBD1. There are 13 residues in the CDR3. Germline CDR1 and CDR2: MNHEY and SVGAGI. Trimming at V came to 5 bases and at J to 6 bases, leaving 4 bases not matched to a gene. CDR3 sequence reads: CASSRDSPNEQFF. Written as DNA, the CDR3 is TGTGCCAGCAGTCGGGACAGCCCCAATGAGCAGTTCTTC.

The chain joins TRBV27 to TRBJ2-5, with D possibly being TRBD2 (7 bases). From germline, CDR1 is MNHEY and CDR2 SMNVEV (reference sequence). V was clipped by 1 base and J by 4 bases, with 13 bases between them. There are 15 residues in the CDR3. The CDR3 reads CASSLWGRGGETQYF. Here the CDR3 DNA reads TGTGCCAGCAGTTTATGGGGGAGGGGGGGAGAGACCCAGTACTTC.

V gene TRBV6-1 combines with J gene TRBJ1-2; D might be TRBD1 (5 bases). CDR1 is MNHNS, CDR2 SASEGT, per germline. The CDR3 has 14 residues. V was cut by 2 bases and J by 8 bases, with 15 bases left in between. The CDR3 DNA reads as TGTGCCAGCAGTGAACCTGGCAGGGAGGTGGGCTACACCTTC. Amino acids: CASSEPGREVGYTF.

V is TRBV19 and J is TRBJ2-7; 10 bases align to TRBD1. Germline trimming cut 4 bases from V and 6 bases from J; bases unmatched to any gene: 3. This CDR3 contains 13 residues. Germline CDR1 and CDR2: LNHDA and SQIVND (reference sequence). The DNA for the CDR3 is TGTGCCAGTAGTACTCGGACAGGGGGCGAGCAGTACTTC. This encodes CASSTRTGGEQYF. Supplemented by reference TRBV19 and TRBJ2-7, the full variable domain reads DGGITQSPKYLFRKEGQNVTLSCEQNLNHDAMYWYRQDPGQGLRLIYYSQIVNDFQKGDIAEGYSVSREKKESFPLTVTSAQKNPTAFYLCASSTRTGGEQYFGPGTRLTVT.

The CDR3 spells CASSDMMESNQPQHF. CDR3 nucleotide sequence: TGTGCCAGCAGTGACATGATGGAGAGCAATCAGCCCCAGCATTTT. This rearrangement joins TRBV6-4 to TRBJ1-5; D remains ambiguous. The CDR3 is made up of 15 amino acids. V gave up 2 bases and J gave up 1 base, with 9 bases separating them. Germline V gives CDR1 MRHNA, CDR2 SNTAGT.

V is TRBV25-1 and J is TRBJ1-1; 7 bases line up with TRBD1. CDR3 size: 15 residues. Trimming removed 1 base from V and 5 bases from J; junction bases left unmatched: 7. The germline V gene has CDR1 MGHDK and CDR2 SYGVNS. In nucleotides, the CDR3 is TGTGCCAGCAGTGAATCGCGACAGGGTGGAACTGAAGCTTTCTTT. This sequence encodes CASSESRQGGTEAFF.

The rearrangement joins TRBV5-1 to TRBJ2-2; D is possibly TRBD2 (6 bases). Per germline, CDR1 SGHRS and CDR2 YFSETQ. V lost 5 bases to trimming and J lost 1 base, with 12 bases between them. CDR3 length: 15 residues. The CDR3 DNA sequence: TGCGCCAGCAGTTACCTAGCGATGAACACCGGGGAGCTGTTTTTT. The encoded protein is CASSYLAMNTGELFF.

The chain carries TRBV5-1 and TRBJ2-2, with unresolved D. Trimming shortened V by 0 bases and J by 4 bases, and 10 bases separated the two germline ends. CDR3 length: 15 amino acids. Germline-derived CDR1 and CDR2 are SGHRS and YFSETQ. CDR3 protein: CASSLGSKSTGELFF. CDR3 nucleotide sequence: TGCGCCAGCAGCTTGGGAAGCAAATCCACCGGGGAGCTGTTTTTT.

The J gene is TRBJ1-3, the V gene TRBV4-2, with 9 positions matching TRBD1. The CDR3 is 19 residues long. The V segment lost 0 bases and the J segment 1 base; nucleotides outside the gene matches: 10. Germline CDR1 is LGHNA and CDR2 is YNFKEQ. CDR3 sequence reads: CASSQEGGTGSFSGNTIYF. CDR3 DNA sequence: TGTGCCAGCAGCCAAGAGGGAGGGACAGGGTCCTTTTCTGGAAACACCATATATTTT.

The chain's CDR3 is CASIEGPKGDYGYTF. CDR3 coding DNA: TGTGCCAGCATCGAGGGTCCCAAAGGAGACTATGGCTACACCTTC. The rearrangement joins TRBV6-5 to TRBJ1-2, with D uncertain. This CDR3 comprises 15 residues. V lost 7 bases, J lost 3 bases, and 18 bases lay in between. Per germline, CDR1 MNHEY and CDR2 SVGAGI.

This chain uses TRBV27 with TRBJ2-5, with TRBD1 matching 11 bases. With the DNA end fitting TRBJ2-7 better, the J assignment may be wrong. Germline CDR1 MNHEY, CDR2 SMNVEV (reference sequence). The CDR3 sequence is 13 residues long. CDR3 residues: CAIRGQGEYEQYF. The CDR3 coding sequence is TGTGCCATTAGGGGACAGGGGGAATACGAGCAGTACTTC.